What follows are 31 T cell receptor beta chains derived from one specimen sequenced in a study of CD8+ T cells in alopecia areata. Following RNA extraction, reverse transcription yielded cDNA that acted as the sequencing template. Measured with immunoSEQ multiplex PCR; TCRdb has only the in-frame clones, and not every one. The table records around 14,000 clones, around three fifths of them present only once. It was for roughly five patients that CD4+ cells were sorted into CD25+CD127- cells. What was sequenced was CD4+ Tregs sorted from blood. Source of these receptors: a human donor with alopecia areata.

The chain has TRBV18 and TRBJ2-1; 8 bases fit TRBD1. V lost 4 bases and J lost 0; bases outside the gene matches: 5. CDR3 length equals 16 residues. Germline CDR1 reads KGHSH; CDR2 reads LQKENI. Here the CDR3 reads CASSQNRGNSYNEQFF. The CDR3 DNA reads TGTGCCAGCTCACAAAACAGGGGGAACTCCTACAATGAGCAGTTCTTC. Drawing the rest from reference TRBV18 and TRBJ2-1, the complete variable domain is NAGVMQNPRHLVRRRGQEARLRCSPMKGHSHVYWYRQLPEEGLKFMVYLQKENIIDESGMPKERFSAEFPKEGPSILRIQQVVRGDSAAYFCASSQNRGNSYNEQFFGPGTRLTVL.

The CDR3 DNA reads as TGTGCCAGCAGTTTCCCCTGGGGCGCTGAAGCTTTCTTT. It encodes CASSFPWGAEAFF. The J gene is TRBJ1-1, the V gene TRBV28, with a weak D call TRBD1 (5 bases). The germline V gene has CDR1 MDHEN and CDR2 SYDVKM. The CDR3 spans 13 residues. The germline V and J ends were trimmed by 3 bases and 6 bases, with 11 bases remaining between them.

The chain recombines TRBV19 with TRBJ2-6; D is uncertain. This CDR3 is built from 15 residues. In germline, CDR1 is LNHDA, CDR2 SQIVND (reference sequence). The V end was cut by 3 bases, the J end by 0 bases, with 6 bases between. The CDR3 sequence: CASSIRASGANVLTF. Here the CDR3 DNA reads TGTGCCAGTAGTATCCGGGCCTCTGGGGCCAACGTCCTGACTTTC.

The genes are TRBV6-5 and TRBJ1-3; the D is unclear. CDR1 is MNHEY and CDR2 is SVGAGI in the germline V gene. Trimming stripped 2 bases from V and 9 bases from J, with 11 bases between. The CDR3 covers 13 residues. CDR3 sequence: CASSYIQSGTIYF. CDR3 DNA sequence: TGTGCCAGCAGTTACATACAGAGTGGCACCATATATTTT.

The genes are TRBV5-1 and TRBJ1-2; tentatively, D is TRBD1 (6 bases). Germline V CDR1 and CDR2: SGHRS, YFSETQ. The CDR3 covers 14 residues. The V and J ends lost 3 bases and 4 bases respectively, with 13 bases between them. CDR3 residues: CASSYGGVGYGYTF. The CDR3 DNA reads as TGCGCCAGCAGCTACGGGGGCGTAGGCTATGGCTACACCTTC.

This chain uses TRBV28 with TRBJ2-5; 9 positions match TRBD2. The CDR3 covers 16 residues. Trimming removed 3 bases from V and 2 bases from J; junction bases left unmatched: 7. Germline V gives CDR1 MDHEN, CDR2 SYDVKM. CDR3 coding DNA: TGTGCCAGCAGTTTGTCTAGCGGGAATCTTCAAGAGACCCAGTACTTC. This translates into CASSLSSGNLQETQYF.

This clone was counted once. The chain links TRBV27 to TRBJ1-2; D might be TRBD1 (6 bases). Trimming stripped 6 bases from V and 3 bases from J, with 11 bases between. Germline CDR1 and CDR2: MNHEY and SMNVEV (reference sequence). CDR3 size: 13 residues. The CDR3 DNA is TGTGCCAGCAGATCAGGGGCCCACTATGGCTACACCTTC. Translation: CASRSGAHYGYTF.

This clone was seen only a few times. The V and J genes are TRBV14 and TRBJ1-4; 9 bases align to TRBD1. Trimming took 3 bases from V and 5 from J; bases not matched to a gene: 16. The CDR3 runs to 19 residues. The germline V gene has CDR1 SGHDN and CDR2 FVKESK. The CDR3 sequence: CASSQGGGYWTGENEKLFF. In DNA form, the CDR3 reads TGTGCCAGCAGCCAGGGAGGAGGATATTGGACAGGGGAGAATGAAAAACTGTTTTTT.

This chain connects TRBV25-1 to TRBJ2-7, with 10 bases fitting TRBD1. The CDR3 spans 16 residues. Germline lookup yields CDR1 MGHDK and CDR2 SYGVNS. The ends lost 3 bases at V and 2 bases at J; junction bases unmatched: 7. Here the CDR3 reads CASSDIPGTGAYEQYF. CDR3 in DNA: TGTGCCAGCAGTGACATTCCCGGGACAGGGGCCTACGAGCAGTACTTC.

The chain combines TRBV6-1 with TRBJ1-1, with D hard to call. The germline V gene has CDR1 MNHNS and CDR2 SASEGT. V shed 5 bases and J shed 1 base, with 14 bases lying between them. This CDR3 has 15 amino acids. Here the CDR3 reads CASSPWSEGNTEAFF. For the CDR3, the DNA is TGTGCCAGCAGTCCCTGGAGCGAGGGGAACACTGAAGCTTTCTTT.

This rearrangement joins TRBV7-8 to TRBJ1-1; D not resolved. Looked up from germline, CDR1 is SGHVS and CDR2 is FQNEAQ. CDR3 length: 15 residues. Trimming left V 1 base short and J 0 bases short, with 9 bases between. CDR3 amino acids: CASSLVATMNTEAFF. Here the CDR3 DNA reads TGTGCCAGCAGCTTAGTCGCAACCATGAACACTGAAGCTTTCTTT.

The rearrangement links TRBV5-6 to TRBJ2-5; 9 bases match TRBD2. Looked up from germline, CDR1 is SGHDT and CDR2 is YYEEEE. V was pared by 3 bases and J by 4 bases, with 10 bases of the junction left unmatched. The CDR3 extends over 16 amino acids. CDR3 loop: CASSSLRGGPTETQYF. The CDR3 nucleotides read TGTGCCAGCAGCTCCCTGCGGGGGGGGCCCACAGAGACCCAGTACTTC.

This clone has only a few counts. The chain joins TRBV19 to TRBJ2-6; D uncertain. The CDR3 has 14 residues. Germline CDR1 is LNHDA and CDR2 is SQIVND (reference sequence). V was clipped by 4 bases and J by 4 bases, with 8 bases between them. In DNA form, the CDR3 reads TGTGCCAGTAGTAGAGGAGCCGGGGCCAACGTCCTGACTTTC. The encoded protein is CASSRGAGANVLTF.

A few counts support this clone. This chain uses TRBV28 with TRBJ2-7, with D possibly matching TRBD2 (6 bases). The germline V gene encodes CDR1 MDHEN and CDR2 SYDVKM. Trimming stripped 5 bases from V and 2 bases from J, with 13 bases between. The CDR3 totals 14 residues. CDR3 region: CASSLVAETYEQYF. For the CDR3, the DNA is TGTGCCAGCAGTCTCGTAGCGGAAACCTACGAGCAGTACTTC.

This chain's CDR3 is CASSLALANNEQFF. The CDR3 region has the DNA TGCGCCAGCAGCTTGGCACTAGCTAACAATGAGCAGTTCTTC. The chain combines TRBV5-1 with TRBJ2-1; the D gene is possibly TRBD2 (6 bases). This CDR3 region has 14 residues. With 0 bases removed from V and 5 bases from J, the gap between germline ends came to 9 bases. The germline V gene has CDR1 SGHRS and CDR2 YFSETQ.

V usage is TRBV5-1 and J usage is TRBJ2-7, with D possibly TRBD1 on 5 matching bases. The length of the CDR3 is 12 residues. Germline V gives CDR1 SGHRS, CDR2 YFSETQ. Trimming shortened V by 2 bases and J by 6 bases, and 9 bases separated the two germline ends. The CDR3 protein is CASSFRGSEQYF. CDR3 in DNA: TGCGCCAGCAGCTTTAGGGGTTCCGAGCAGTACTTC.

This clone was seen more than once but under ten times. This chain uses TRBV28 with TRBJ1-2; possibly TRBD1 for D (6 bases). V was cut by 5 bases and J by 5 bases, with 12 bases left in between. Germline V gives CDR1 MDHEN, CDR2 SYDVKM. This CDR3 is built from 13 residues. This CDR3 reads CASSRPGTYGYTF. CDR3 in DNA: TGTGCCAGCAGTCGGCCCGGGACATATGGCTACACCTTC.

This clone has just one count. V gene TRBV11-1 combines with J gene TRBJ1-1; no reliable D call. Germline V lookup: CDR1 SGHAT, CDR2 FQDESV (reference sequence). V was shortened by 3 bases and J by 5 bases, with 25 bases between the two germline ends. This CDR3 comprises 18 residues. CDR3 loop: CASSFLNPSGSVKTEAFF. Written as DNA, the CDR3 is TGTGCCAGCAGCTTTTTAAACCCTTCGGGGTCAGTAAAGACTGAAGCTTTCTTT. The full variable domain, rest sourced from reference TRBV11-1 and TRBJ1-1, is EAEVAQSPRYKITEKSQAVAFWCDPISGHATLYWYRQILGQGPELLVQFQDESVVDDSQLPKDRFSAERLKGVDSTLKIQPAELGDSAMYLCASSFLNPSGSVKTEAFFGQGTRLTVV.

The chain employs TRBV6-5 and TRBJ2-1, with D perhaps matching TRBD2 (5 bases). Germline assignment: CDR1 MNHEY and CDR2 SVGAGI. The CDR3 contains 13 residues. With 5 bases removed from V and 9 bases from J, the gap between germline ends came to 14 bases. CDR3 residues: CASSEARSGEQFF. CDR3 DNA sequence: TGTGCCAGCAGTGAAGCGCGGAGCGGTGAGCAGTTCTTC.

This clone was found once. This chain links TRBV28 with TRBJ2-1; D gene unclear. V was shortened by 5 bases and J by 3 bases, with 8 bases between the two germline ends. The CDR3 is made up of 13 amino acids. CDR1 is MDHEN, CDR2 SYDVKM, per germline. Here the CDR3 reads CASSLLNYNEQFF. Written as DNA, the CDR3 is TGTGCCAGCAGTCTCCTCAACTACAATGAGCAGTTCTTC.

In DNA form, the CDR3 reads TGCGCCAACCCGAAGGGACGGAGTAGCTCCTACGAGCAGTACTTC. Translated, it gives CANPKGRSSSYEQYF. This chain connects TRBV5-1 to TRBJ2-7; D possibly uses TRBD1 or TRBD2 (5 bases each). Trimming removed 9 bases at V and 0 bases at J, with 19 bases between. The germline CDR1 and CDR2 sequences are SGHRS and YFSETQ. This CDR3 is 15 amino acids long.

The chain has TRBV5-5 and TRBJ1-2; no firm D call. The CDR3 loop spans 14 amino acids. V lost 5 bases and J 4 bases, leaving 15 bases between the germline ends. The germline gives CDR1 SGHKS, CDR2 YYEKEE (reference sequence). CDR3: CASRFPGEGYGYTF. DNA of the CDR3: TGTGCCAGCAGGTTTCCCGGGGAAGGCTATGGCTACACCTTC. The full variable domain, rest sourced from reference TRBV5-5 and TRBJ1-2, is DAGVTQSPTHLIKTRGQQVTLRCSPISGHKSVSWYQQVLGQGPQFIFQYYEKEERGRGNFPDRFSARQFPNYSSELNVNALLLGDSALYLCASRFPGEGYGYTFGSGTRLTVV.

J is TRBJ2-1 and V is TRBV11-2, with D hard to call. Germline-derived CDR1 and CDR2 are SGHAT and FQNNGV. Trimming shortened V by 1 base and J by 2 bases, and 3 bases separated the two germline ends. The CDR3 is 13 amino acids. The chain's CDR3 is CASSLATYNEQFF. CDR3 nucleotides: TGTGCCAGCAGCTTAGCCACCTACAATGAGCAGTTCTTC.

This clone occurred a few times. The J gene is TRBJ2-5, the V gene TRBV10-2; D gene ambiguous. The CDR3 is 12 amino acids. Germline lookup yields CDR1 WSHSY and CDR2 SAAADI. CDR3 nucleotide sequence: TGCGCAACAGCTGAAGCCGTGGAGACCCAGTACTTC. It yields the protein CATAEAVETQYF.

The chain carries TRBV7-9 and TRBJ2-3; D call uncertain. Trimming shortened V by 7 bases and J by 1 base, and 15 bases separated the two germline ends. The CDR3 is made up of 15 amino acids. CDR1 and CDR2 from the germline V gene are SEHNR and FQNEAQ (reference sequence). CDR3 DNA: TGTGCCAGCAACCCCGGCAGGCACGGCACAGATACGCAGTATTTT. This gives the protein CASNPGRHGTDTQYF.

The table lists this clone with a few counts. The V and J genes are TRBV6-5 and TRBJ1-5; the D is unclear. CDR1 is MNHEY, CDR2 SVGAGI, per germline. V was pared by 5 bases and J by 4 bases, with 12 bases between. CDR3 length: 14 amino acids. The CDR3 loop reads CASSESGGNQPQHF. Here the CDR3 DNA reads TGTGCCAGCAGTGAAAGCGGTGGGAATCAGCCCCAGCATTTT.

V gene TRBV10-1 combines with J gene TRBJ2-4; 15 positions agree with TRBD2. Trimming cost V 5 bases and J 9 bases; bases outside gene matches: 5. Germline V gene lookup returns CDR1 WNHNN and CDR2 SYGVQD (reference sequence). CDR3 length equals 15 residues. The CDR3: CASSWTSGRDGIQYF. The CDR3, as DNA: TGCGCCAGCAGTTGGACTAGCGGGAGGGATGGCATTCAGTACTTC.

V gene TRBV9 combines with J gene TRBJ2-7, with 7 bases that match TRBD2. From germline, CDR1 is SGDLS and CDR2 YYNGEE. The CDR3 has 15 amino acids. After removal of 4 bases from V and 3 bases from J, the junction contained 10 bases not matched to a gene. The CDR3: CASSIPSGAYYEQYF. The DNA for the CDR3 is TGTGCCAGCAGCATCCCTAGCGGAGCTTACTACGAGCAGTACTTC.

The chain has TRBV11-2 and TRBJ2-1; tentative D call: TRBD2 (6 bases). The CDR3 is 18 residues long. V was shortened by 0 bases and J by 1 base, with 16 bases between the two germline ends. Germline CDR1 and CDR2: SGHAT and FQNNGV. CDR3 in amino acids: CASSLEGRGGISYNEQFF. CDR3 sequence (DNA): TGTGCCAGCAGCTTAGAGGGACGCGGCGGGATTTCCTACAATGAGCAGTTCTTC.

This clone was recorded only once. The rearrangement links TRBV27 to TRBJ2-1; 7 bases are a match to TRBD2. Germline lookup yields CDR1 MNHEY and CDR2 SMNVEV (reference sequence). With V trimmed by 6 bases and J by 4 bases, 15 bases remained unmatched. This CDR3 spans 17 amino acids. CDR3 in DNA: TGTGCCAGCAGCTCCCGAGGGAGGGCTCTTCGGTACAATGAGCAGTTCTTC. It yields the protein CASSSRGRALRYNEQFF.

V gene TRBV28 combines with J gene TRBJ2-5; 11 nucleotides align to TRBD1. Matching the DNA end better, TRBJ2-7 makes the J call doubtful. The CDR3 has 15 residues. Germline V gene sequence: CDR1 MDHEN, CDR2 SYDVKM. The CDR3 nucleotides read TGTGCCAGCAGCTTACCGGGACAGGGGGACCACGAGCAGTACTTC. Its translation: CASSLPGQGDHEQYF.